The 30 T cell receptor beta chains below come from one sample, sequenced in a study of identical twins listed by TCRdb under 2016. Libraries came from 5' RACE. The reads were generated on an Illumina HiSeq 2000. In-frame beta chains were kept once TCRdb had trimmed the public reads at Q25 with fastp and called clones with MiXCR. Each record represents a unique CDR3 protein, reported with the most common genes and DNA among its rows. In this sample the table shows around 1.7 million distinct CDR3 sequences, around 29% of which occur a single time. Under 0.35% of the sample is held by the ten biggest clonotypes. Sequenced material: cord blood. Receptors originate from a newborn girl in good health.

The table lists this clonotype with many counts. J is TRBJ2-1 and V is TRBV28; tentatively, D is TRBD1 or TRBD2 (6 bases each). This CDR3 has 14 residues. Looked up from germline, CDR1 is MDHEN and CDR2 is SYDVKM. The germline V and J ends were trimmed by 2 bases and 5 bases, with 10 bases remaining between them. CDR3 region: CASSLGGTNNEQFF. CDR3 coding DNA: TGTGCCAGCAGTTTAGGGGGGACAAACAATGAGCAGTTCTTC.

The chain is built from TRBV10-3 and TRBJ2-1, with 7 bases aligning to TRBD1. The CDR3 is 17 residues long. V dropped 2 bases and J dropped 3; count of bases not matched to a gene: 10. Germline assignment: CDR1 ENHRY and CDR2 SYGVKD. The CDR3 loop reads CAISEDQRGPGYNEQFF. The CDR3 nucleotides read TGTGCCATCAGTGAGGATCAGAGGGGGCCGGGCTACAATGAGCAGTTCTTC.

This clonotype has a single count. This may be a read error: a much more frequent sequence differs by one nucleotide. V is TRBV28 and J is TRBJ2-1, with 7 bases identical to TRBD2. The end of the DNA aligns better with TRBJ2-7, so the J call may be wrong. Looked up from germline, CDR1 is MDHEN and CDR2 is SYDVKM. The CDR3 has 15 residues. In nucleotides, the CDR3 is TGTGCCAGCAGTCAACCCACGGGGGACTACAATGAGCAGTACTTC. Translated, it gives CASSQPTGDYNEQYF.

The rearrangement links TRBV3-1 to TRBJ2-1, with 7 bases that match TRBD2. In germline, CDR1 is LGHDT, CDR2 YNNKEL (reference sequence). The CDR3 length is 16 residues. Trimming at V came to 0 bases and at J to 4 bases, leaving 6 bases not matched to a gene. The CDR3 sequence is CASSQEEGGPYNEQFF. CDR3 sequence (DNA): TGTGCCAGCAGCCAAGAGGAGGGAGGGCCATACAATGAGCAGTTCTTC.

V and J are TRBV3-1 and TRBJ1-6; 7 nucleotides align to TRBD1. Germline V gives CDR1 LGHDT, CDR2 YNNKEL (reference sequence). CDR3 length: 13 residues. With V trimmed by 4 bases and J by 10 bases, 4 bases remained unmatched. CDR3 region: CASSRYRGSPLHF. CDR3 bases: TGTGCCAGCAGCCGATACAGGGGATCACCCCTCCACTTT.

The chain links TRBV29-1 to TRBJ1-5; a weak D match, TRBD1 (5 bases). CDR3 length equals 16 residues. CDR1 is SQVTM and CDR2 is ANQGSEA in the germline V gene. Trimming stripped 7 bases from V and 0 bases from J, with 19 bases between. The CDR3 nucleotides read TGCAGCGCATCCGGGGGAGGGACTCTTAGCAATCAGCCCCAGCATTTT. Its protein is CSASGGGTLSNQPQHF.

This clonotype has more than one count but fewer than ten. V usage is TRBV28 and J usage is TRBJ1-6; 10 bases are a match to TRBD1. This CDR3 has 15 residues. Germline V gives CDR1 MDHEN, CDR2 SYDVKM. Trimming took 9 bases from V and 8 from J; bases not matched to a gene: 10. The CDR3 reads CASRLDRGRDSPLHF. The CDR3 nucleotides are TGTGCCAGTCGGCTAGACAGGGGGCGGGATTCACCCCTCCACTTT. The whole variable domain, filled in from reference TRBV28 and TRBJ1-6, reads DVKVTQSSRYLVKRTGEKVFLECVQDMDHENMFWYRQDPGLGLRLIYFSYDVKMKEKGDIPEGYSVSREKKERFSLILESASTNQTSMYLCASRLDRGRDSPLHFGNGTRLTVT.

The rearrangement joins TRBV12-3 or TRBV12-4 to TRBJ2-2, with D perhaps given as TRBD1 or TRBD2 (5 bases each). CDR3 length equals 15 residues. The V end was cut by 1 base, the J end by 7 bases, with 13 bases between. CDR3 sequence: CASSLETRGGGELFF. The CDR3 DNA sequence: TGTGCCAGCAGTTTAGAAACTAGGGGTGGCGGGGAGCTGTTTTTT.

This clonotype was recorded a few times. The chain joins TRBV6-5 to TRBJ1-2, with D possibly being TRBD1 (5 bases). The CDR3 is 13 residues long. Germline V gives CDR1 MNHEY, CDR2 SVGAGI. The V end was cut by 8 bases, the J end by 2 bases, with 12 bases between. CDR3 in DNA: TGTGCCAGCGCCATCGGGGCGAACTATGGCTACACCTTC. Its translation is CASAIGANYGYTF.

This clonotype occurred a few times. The chain has TRBV7-8 and TRBJ1-5; D is undetermined. CDR3 length: 15 residues. CDR1 and CDR2 (germline): SGHVS, FQNEAQ. Between the trimmed V and J ends, which lost 5 bases and 4 bases, there was a span of 15 bases. The CDR3 sequence is CASSPPLEGNQPQHF. The CDR3 region has the DNA TGTGCCAGCAGCCCTCCGCTCGAAGGGAATCAGCCCCAGCATTTT.

The chain carries TRBV5-1 and TRBJ2-7; TRBD2 matches 7 bases. The CDR3 runs to 15 residues. The V segment lost 0 bases and the J segment 2 bases; nucleotides outside the gene matches: 5. Germline CDR1 and CDR2: SGHRS and YFSETQ. The chain's CDR3 is CASSLGATSAYEQYF. Here the CDR3 DNA reads TGCGCCAGCAGCTTGGGGGCTACTAGCGCCTACGAGCAGTACTTC.

This clonotype was found a few times. The chain combines TRBV5-1 with TRBJ2-5; no firm D call. The CDR3 contains 16 residues. V was cut by 0 bases and J by 1 base, with 13 bases left in between. Germline CDR1 and CDR2: SGHRS and YFSETQ. The DNA for the CDR3 is TGCGCCAGCAGCTTGGGACATTCCGGAATCCAAGAGACCCAGTACTTC. Translated: CASSLGHSGIQETQYF.

The DNA for the CDR3 is TGCAGTGCTAAACCGACCCCCTGGAGAACCGTAGCCAAAAACATTCAGTACTTC. Encoded protein: CSAKPTPWRTVAKNIQYF. This chain connects TRBV20-1 to TRBJ2-4; D uncertain. V lost 4 bases and J 0 bases, leaving 22 bases between the germline ends. CDR1 is DFQATT, CDR2 SNEGSKA, per germline (reference sequence). The CDR3 sequence is 18 residues long.

V usage is TRBV29-1 and J usage is TRBJ1-4, with 10 positions matching TRBD1. CDR1 and CDR2 (germline): SQVTM, ANQGSEA. V lost 7 bases, J lost 5 bases, and 7 bases stayed unmatched. CDR3 size: 14 residues. DNA of the CDR3: TGCAGCGCTGGGGACAGGGGCGTAAATGAAAAACTGTTTTTT. This encodes CSAGDRGVNEKLFF.

The chain couples TRBV7-8 to TRBJ2-3; TRBD1 aligns across 8 bases. CDR1 and CDR2 (germline): SGHVS, FQNEAQ. The junction had 14 bases not matched to a gene; V was cut back by 2 bases and J by 1 base. The CDR3 length is 19 residues. The CDR3 DNA is TGTGCCAGCAGCTTATGGGCCAGGGGGCGAATAGGGGGCACAGATACGCAGTATTTT. Amino acid sequence: CASSLWARGRIGGTDTQYF.

With regard to this clonotype: A junction boundary mismatches the germline segment, possibly from a read error. This sequence joins TRBV12-3 or TRBV12-4 and TRBJ1-6; D is undetermined. This CDR3 has 13 residues. DNA of the CDR3: TGTGCCAGCAGACCGACCATAGATTCACCCCCCCACTTT. Translating gives CASRPTIDSPPHF.

The chain is built from TRBV28 and TRBJ2-1; TRBD2 matches at 7 bases. CDR1 is MDHEN and CDR2 is SYDVKM in the germline V gene. V trimming: 4 bases; J trimming: 3 bases; junction bases outside the gene matches: 21. The CDR3 extends over 20 amino acids. CDR3: CASSSSTGRPSYPLYNEQFF. In DNA, the CDR3 is TGTGCCAGCAGTTCTTCTACCGGGAGGCCCTCTTACCCGCTCTACAATGAGCAGTTCTTC.

V usage is TRBV12-3 or TRBV12-4 and J usage is TRBJ1-1; TRBD1 aligns across 7 bases. The CDR3 covers 15 residues. With 3 bases clipped from V and 1 base from J, the junction kept 5 bases outside the gene matches. The CDR3 here is CASSFYRTGNTEAFF. CDR3 sequence (DNA): TGTGCCAGCAGTTTTTATAGGACAGGGAACACTGAAGCTTTCTTT.

This clonotype was observed a handful of times. The chain links TRBV12-3 or TRBV12-4 to TRBJ1-5; unclear D gene. The V end lost 5 bases, the J end lost 7 bases, and 15 bases lay between the germline ends. The CDR3 extends over 14 amino acids. CDR3 loop: CASSRGLSEQPQHF. CDR3 bases: TGTGCCAGCAGTCGAGGCCTCAGTGAGCAGCCCCAGCATTTT.

J is TRBJ2-1 and V is TRBV5-1, with D possibly TRBD2 on 6 matching bases. CDR3 length equals 17 residues. Trimming took 5 bases from V and 0 from J, leaving 18 bases between them. CDR1 and CDR2 (germline): SGHRS, YFSETQ. CDR3 bases: TGCGCCAGCAGACGAACTAGCAGACCGAGCTCCTACAATGAGCAGTTCTTC. It specifies CASRRTSRPSSYNEQFF. The whole variable domain, remainder taken from reference TRBV5-1 and TRBJ2-1, is KAGVTQTPRYLIKTRGQQVTLSCSPISGHRSVSWYQQTPGQGLQFLFEYFSETQRNKGNFPGRFSGRQFSNSRSEMNVSTLELGDSALYLCASRRTSRPSSYNEQFFGPGTRLTVL.

The chain has TRBV7-8 and TRBJ2-1; D is unclear. This CDR3 has 14 amino acids. The V end lost 5 bases, the J end lost 2 bases, and 10 bases lay between the germline ends. Germline CDR1 is SGHVS and CDR2 is FQNEAQ. CDR3 DNA sequence: TGTGCCAGCAGCCCATACCGAACCTACAATGAGCAGTTCTTC. Encoded protein: CASSPYRTYNEQFF.

A remark on this clonotype: The junction departs from germline at one end; a sequencing error may be responsible. The chain links TRBV5-1 to TRBJ2-1; TRBD2 might be the D (5 bases). CDR3 length equals 15 residues. Germline V gene sequence: CDR1 SGHRS, CDR2 YFSETQ. The CDR3 sequence is CASNLIRDSYNEQFF. CDR3 DNA: TGCGCCAGCAACTTGATCCGGGACTCCTACAATGAGCAGTTCTTC.

The chain has TRBV10-3 and TRBJ2-2; 8 bases match TRBD2. CDR1 ENHRY and CDR2 SYGVKD come from the germline V gene. With 0 bases clipped from V and 2 bases from J, the junction kept 11 bases outside the gene matches. The length of the CDR3 is 19 residues. The DNA for the CDR3 is TGTGCCATCAGTGAGTCGCGAACGGGAGGGCTTATAAACACCGGGGAGCTGTTTTTT. Its protein is CAISESRTGGLINTGELFF.

This clonotype has a handful of counts. J is TRBJ2-1 and V is TRBV7-9; 7 bases align to TRBD2. CDR1 is SEHNR and CDR2 is FQNEAQ in the germline V gene (reference sequence). The V segment lost 0 bases and the J segment 6 bases; nucleotides outside the gene matches: 11. The CDR3 is made up of 17 amino acids. The CDR3 region has the DNA TGTGCCAGCAGCTTAGCGTCTGGACTAGTAGGTCGCAATGAGCAGTTCTTC. This gives the protein CASSLASGLVGRNEQFF.

The chain is built from TRBV7-2 and TRBJ1-5, with no clear D. Germline V gene sequence: CDR1 SGHTA, CDR2 FQGNSA. This CDR3 region has 17 residues. V was trimmed by 4 bases and J by 0 bases, leaving 16 bases between them. The CDR3 DNA sequence: TGTGCCAGCAGCTCCCTCCCGCAGGCTTATAGCAATCAGCCCCAGCATTTT. Amino acid sequence: CASSSLPQAYSNQPQHF.

The genes are TRBV27 and TRBJ1-1; D gene ambiguous. The CDR3 contains 17 residues. V was clipped by 2 bases and J by 3 bases, with 19 bases between them. Germline CDR1 MNHEY, CDR2 SMNVEV (reference sequence). CDR3 nucleotides: TGTGCCAGCAGTTTAATTTCTCGGGGTAATGGGTACACTGAAGCTTTCTTT. This sequence encodes CASSLISRGNGYTEAFF.

In this sample, this clonotype turned up a few times. The germline gene is not matched at one end of the junction; a read error may be the cause. This chain connects TRBV15 to TRBJ2-1; unclear D gene. Germline V gene lookup returns CDR1 LNHNV and CDR2 YYDKDF (reference sequence). The CDR3 length is 13 residues. The CDR3 DNA is TGTGCCACCAGCGGAGAGGTCGGTAATGAGCAGTTCTTC. Translation: CATSGEVGNEQFF.

V and J are TRBV6-2 or TRBV6-3 and TRBJ2-3; weak D call: TRBD1 (6 bases). Germline values: CDR1 MNHEY, CDR2 SVGEGT. V lost 7 bases to trimming and J lost 2 bases, with 13 bases between them. The CDR3 is made up of 14 amino acids. The CDR3 nucleotides read TGTGCCAGCACCAAGTGGGGGCCCACAGATACGCAGTATTTT. Protein: CASTKWGPTDTQYF.

The rearrangement joins TRBV5-5 to TRBJ2-5; a possible D gene is TRBD1 (5 bases). Trimming stripped 4 bases from V and 6 bases from J, with 22 bases between. CDR3 length: 16 amino acids. Germline lookup yields CDR1 SGHKS and CDR2 YYEKEE (reference sequence). The CDR3 sequence: CASSPALQGPLQTQYF. CDR3 nucleotide sequence: TGTGCCAGCAGCCCCGCCCTCCAGGGCCCGTTGCAGACCCAGTACTTC. The complete variable domain, with remaining parts taken from reference TRBV5-5 and TRBJ2-5, reads DAGVTQSPTHLIKTRGQQVTLRCSPISGHKSVSWYQQVLGQGPQFIFQYYEKEERGRGNFPDRFSARQFPNYSSELNVNALLLGDSALYLCASSPALQGPLQTQYFGPGTRLLVL.

This clonotype was observed a single time. The chain links TRBV6-6 to TRBJ2-7; D is unresolved. Germline lookup yields CDR1 MNHNY and CDR2 SVGAGI (reference sequence). The CDR3 sequence is 14 residues long. Trimming shortened V by 6 bases and J by 0 bases, and 12 bases separated the two germline ends. This chain's CDR3 is CASRLPGSSYEQYF. CDR3 nucleotide sequence: TGTGCCAGCAGGCTACCAGGCTCCTCCTACGAGCAGTACTTC.